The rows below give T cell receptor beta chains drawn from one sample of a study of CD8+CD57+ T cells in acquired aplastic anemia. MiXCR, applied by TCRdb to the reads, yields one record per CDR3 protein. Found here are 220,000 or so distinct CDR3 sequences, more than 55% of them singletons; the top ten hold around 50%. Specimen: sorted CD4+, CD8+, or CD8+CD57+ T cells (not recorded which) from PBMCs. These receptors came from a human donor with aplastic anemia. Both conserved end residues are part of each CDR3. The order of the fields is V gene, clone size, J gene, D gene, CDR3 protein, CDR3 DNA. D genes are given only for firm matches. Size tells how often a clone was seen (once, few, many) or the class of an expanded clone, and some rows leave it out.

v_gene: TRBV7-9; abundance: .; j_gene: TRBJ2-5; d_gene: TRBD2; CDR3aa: CASSPSRAGGSRWGTQYF; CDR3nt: TGTGCCAGCAGCCCCTCGCGAGCGGGAGGGTCCAGGTGGGGGACCCAGTACTTC
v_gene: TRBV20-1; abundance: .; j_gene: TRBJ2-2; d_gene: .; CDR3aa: CSASMAGELFF; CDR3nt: TGCAGTGCTAGTATGGCCGGGGAGCTGTTTTTT
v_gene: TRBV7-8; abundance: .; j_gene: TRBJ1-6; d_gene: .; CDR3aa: CASSRRDTVLHSPLHF; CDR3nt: TGTGCCAGCAGCCGAAGGGACACGGTTTTACATTCACCCCTCCACTTT
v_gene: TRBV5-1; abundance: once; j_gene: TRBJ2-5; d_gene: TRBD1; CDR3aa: CASSLEQGRGRPEQYF; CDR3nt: TGCGCCAGCAGCTTGGAGCAGGGCAGGGGGCGCCCAGAGCAGTACTTC
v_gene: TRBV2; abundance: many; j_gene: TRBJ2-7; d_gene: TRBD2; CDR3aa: CASSTGTSPYEQYF; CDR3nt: TGTGCCAGCAGCACCGGGACTAGCCCCTACGAGCAGTACTTC
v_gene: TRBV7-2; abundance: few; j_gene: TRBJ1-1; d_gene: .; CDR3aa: CASSLMGQNTEAFF; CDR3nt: TGTGCCAGCAGCTTAATGGGACAGAACACTGAAGCTTTCTTT
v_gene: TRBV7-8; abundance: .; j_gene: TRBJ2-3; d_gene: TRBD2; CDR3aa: CASSPSGGAVDTQYF; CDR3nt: TGTGCCAGCTCACCTTCCGGGGGGGCGGTAGATACGCAGTATTTT
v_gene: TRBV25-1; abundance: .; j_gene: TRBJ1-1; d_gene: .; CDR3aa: CASSGRGTEAFF; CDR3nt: TGTGCCAGCAGTGGTAGAGGAACTGAAGCTTTCTTT
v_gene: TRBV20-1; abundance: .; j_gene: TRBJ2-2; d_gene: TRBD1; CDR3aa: CSASPTGGHGELFF; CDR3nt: TGCAGTGCTAGTCCAACAGGGGGCCACGGGGAGCTGTTTTTT
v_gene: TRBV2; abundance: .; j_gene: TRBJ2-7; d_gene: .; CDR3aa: CASSNWPQGERYF; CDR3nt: TGTGCCAGCAGTAATTGGCCACAGGGAGAGCGATACTTC
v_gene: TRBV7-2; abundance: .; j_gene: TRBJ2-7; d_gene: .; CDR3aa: CASTPETLLGSYEQYF; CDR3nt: TGTGCCAGCACCCCCGAGACACTTTTAGGCTCCTACGAGCAGTACTTC
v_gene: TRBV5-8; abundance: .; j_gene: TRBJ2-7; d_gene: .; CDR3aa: CASSPGGGFGSNEQYF; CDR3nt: TGTGCCAGCAGCCCAGGAGGGGGGTTCGGTTCCAACGAGCAGTACTTC
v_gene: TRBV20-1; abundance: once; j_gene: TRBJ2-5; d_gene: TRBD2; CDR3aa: CSARAGTTQETQYF; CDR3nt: TGCAGTGCTAGAGCCGGGACTACCCAAGAGACCCAGTACTTC
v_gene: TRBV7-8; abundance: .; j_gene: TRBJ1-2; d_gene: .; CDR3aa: CASSQAGTVRGYTF; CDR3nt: TGTGCCAGCAGCCAAGCCGGAACCGTACGTGGCTACACCTTC
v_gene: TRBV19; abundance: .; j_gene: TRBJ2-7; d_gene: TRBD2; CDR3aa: CASSPGLAVYEQYF; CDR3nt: TGTGCCAGTAGTCCCGGACTAGCGGTCTACGAGCAGTACTTC
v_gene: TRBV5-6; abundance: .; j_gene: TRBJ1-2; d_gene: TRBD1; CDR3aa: CASSFAQGSYGYTF; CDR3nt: TGTGCCAGCAGCTTCGCACAGGGGTCCTATGGCTACACCTTC
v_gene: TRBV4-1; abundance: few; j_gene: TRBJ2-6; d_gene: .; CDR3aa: CASSQKDNVLTF; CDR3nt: TGCGCCAGCAGCCAGAAGGACAACGTCCTGACTTTC
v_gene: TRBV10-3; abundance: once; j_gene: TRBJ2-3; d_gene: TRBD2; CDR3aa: CASGGISFTDTQYF; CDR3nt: TGTGCCTCCGGGGGGATTTCATTCACAGATACGCAGTATTTT
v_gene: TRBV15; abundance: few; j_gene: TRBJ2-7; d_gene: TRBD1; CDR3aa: CATSRDLPGGNYEQYF; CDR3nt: TGTGCCACCAGCAGAGATCTGCCAGGGGGCAACTACGAGCAGTACTTC